These T cell receptor beta chains were read from a single sample in a study of T cell responses to AZD1222 COVID-19 vaccine. The repertoire was sequenced with immunoSEQ multiplex PCR; TCRdb's copy has only in-frame clones and lacks some. Among roughly 120,000 clones, roughly 90% were seen once, and the ten largest hold about 13%. The sequencing here drew on peripheral blood, taken on day 0 of MenACWY control vaccination. Receptors were obtained from an adult in good health. Each CDR3 is given with its conserved first and last residue. Each record gives: D gene, J gene, clone size, V gene, CDR3 DNA, CDR3 protein. D genes are given only for firm matches. The size entry is marked missing in some rows and otherwise reads once, few, many or a size class.

d_call: NA; j_call: TRBJ1-1; clone_size: NA; v_call: TRBV7-3; cdr3_nt: TGTGCCAGCAGCTCTCGACGGGGACCCCCGAACACTGAAGCTTTCTTT; cdr3_aa: CASSSRRGPPNTEAFF
d_call: NA; j_call: TRBJ1-6; clone_size: NA; v_call: TRBV3-1/TRBV3-2; cdr3_nt: TGTGCCAGCAGCCAAGAAGGCACCATCGGGTCACCCCTCCACTTT; cdr3_aa: CASSQEGTIGSPLHF
d_call: TRBD2; j_call: TRBJ2-2; clone_size: NA; v_call: TRBV5-4; cdr3_nt: TGTGCCAGCAGCCGGGGACTAGCGGGGAACACCGGGGAGCTGTTTTTT; cdr3_aa: CASSRGLAGNTGELFF
d_call: NA; j_call: TRBJ1-5; clone_size: NA; v_call: TRBV19; cdr3_nt: TGTGCCAGTAGAACCCACATGGGCCATAGCAATCAGCCCCAGCATTTT; cdr3_aa: CASRTHMGHSNQPQHF
d_call: TRBD1; j_call: TRBJ2-5; clone_size: NA; v_call: TRBV5-4; cdr3_nt: TGTGCCAGCAGCTTGGAGGGACAGTTTGAGACCCAGTACTTC; cdr3_aa: CASSLEGQFETQYF
d_call: NA; j_call: TRBJ2-1; clone_size: NA; v_call: TRBV11-3; cdr3_nt: TGTGCCAGCAGCTCACAAAACAATGAGCAGTTCTTC; cdr3_aa: CASSSQNNEQFF
d_call: NA; j_call: TRBJ1-1; clone_size: NA; v_call: TRBV4-3; cdr3_nt: TGCGCCAGCAGCCCGTTTCCGCGGGCTGAAGCTTTCTTT; cdr3_aa: CASSPFPRAEAFF
d_call: TRBD2; j_call: TRBJ2-3; clone_size: NA; v_call: TRBV29-1; cdr3_nt: TGCAGCGTCCTAACTAGCGGGGGCGGGGGAGATACGCAGTATTTT; cdr3_aa: CSVLTSGGGGDTQYF
d_call: TRBD1; j_call: TRBJ1-2; clone_size: few; v_call: TRBV30; cdr3_nt: TGTGCCTGGAGACGCCCCGAACAGGGGCCCTATGGCTACACCTTC; cdr3_aa: CAWRRPEQGPYGYTF
d_call: NA; j_call: TRBJ1-1; clone_size: NA; v_call: TRBV18; cdr3_nt: TGTGCCAGCTCACCGGGGGGGGACACTGAAGCTTTCTTT; cdr3_aa: CASSPGGDTEAFF
d_call: NA; j_call: TRBJ1-5; clone_size: NA; v_call: TRBV19; cdr3_nt: TGTGCCAGTAGCCCCGTACGGGGCATAAGCAATCAGCCCCAGCATTTT; cdr3_aa: CASSPVRGISNQPQHF
d_call: TRBD1; j_call: TRBJ1-2; clone_size: NA; v_call: TRBV6-6; cdr3_nt: TGTGCCAGCAGTTACAGACAGGGCCAGGGAGGCTACACCTTC; cdr3_aa: CASSYRQGQGGYTF
d_call: NA; j_call: TRBJ1-5; clone_size: NA; v_call: TRBV12-3/TRBV12-4; cdr3_nt: TGTGCCAGCAGTCCCTTGGGGGGACAGCCCCAGCATTTT; cdr3_aa: CASSPLGGQPQHF
d_call: NA; j_call: TRBJ2-7; clone_size: NA; v_call: TRBV5-6; cdr3_nt: TGTGCCAGCAGCACCGGACACTCCTACGAGCAGTACTTC; cdr3_aa: CASSTGHSYEQYF
d_call: TRBD1; j_call: TRBJ2-1; clone_size: once; v_call: TRBV27; cdr3_nt: TGTGCCAGCAGCCCCCGGGCTGGGACAGGGGGCCTACCTTCCTACAATGAGCAGTTCTTC; cdr3_aa: CASSPRAGTGGLPSYNEQFF
d_call: NA; j_call: TRBJ1-4; clone_size: NA; v_call: TRBV30; cdr3_nt: TGTGCCTGGAGTGTTGGAGGGGAAAAACTGTTTTTT; cdr3_aa: CAWSVGGEKLFF
d_call: NA; j_call: TRBJ2-1; clone_size: NA; v_call: TRBV6-1; cdr3_nt: TGTGCCAGCAGTGAAGCTACGATTTGGGGGTTGAGCAATGAGCAGTTCTTC; cdr3_aa: CASSEATIWGLSNEQFF
d_call: TRBD1; j_call: TRBJ2-1; clone_size: NA; v_call: TRBV28; cdr3_nt: TGTGCCAGCAGTCAACCGGGACAGGGATTCAATGAGCAGTTCTTC; cdr3_aa: CASSQPGQGFNEQFF
d_call: TRBD1; j_call: TRBJ2-5; clone_size: NA; v_call: TRBV9; cdr3_nt: TGTGCCAGCAGCGTAGAAGACAGGGGGTGGGAGACCCAGTACTTC; cdr3_aa: CASSVEDRGWETQYF
d_call: TRBD1; j_call: TRBJ2-1; clone_size: NA; v_call: TRBV5-5; cdr3_nt: TGTGCCAGCAGCCCGGGACAGATTTACAATGAGCAGTTCTTC; cdr3_aa: CASSPGQIYNEQFF
d_call: NA; j_call: TRBJ2-5; clone_size: NA; v_call: TRBV2; cdr3_nt: TGTGCCAGCCGGGGGCTCGAATACCAAGAGACCCAGTACTTC; cdr3_aa: CASRGLEYQETQYF
d_call: NA; j_call: TRBJ1-4; clone_size: NA; v_call: TRBV5-5; cdr3_nt: TGTGCCAGCAGCTTGGCGGGCAGGGGTAATGAAAAACTGTTTTTT; cdr3_aa: CASSLAGRGNEKLFF
d_call: NA; j_call: TRBJ2-2; clone_size: NA; v_call: TRBV30; cdr3_nt: TGTGCCGGAGGTATAGTAGGAACCGGGGAGCTGTTTTTT; cdr3_aa: CAGGIVGTGELFF
d_call: TRBD1; j_call: TRBJ2-7; clone_size: NA; v_call: TRBV28; cdr3_nt: TGTGCCAGCAGTACAACAGGGGGCGAGCAGTACTTC; cdr3_aa: CASSTTGGEQYF
d_call: TRBD1; j_call: TRBJ2-7; clone_size: NA; v_call: TRBV4-1; cdr3_nt: TGCGCCAGCAGCCCTACCCGACAGGGTAAGAACGAGCAGTACTTC; cdr3_aa: CASSPTRQGKNEQYF
d_call: NA; j_call: TRBJ1-6; clone_size: NA; v_call: TRBV2; cdr3_nt: TGTGCCAGCAGTGAGTGGGGGGAGGAATCACCCCTCCACTTT; cdr3_aa: CASSEWGEESPLHF
d_call: NA; j_call: TRBJ1-6; clone_size: NA; v_call: TRBV7-6; cdr3_nt: TGTGCCAGCTCCTGGACAGAGAATAATTCACCCCTCCACTTT; cdr3_aa: CASSWTENNSPLHF
d_call: NA; j_call: TRBJ2-7; clone_size: NA; v_call: TRBV4-1; cdr3_nt: TGCGCCAGCAGCGCCACAGGGAGCGAGCAGTACTTC; cdr3_aa: CASSATGSEQYF
d_call: NA; j_call: TRBJ1-5; clone_size: NA; v_call: TRBV4-3; cdr3_nt: TGCGCCAGCAGCCCGTGGATAGGTTGGCCCCAGCATTTT; cdr3_aa: CASSPWIGWPQHF
d_call: NA; j_call: TRBJ1-1; clone_size: NA; v_call: TRBV27; cdr3_nt: TGTGCCAGCAGTTTATCTGAGAACACTGAAGCTTTCTTT; cdr3_aa: CASSLSENTEAFF
d_call: NA; j_call: TRBJ1-2; clone_size: NA; v_call: TRBV18; cdr3_nt: TGTGCCAGCTCACCAGGGACTTCCTATGGCTACACCTTC; cdr3_aa: CASSPGTSYGYTF